This TCR beta chain appears in the sequencing data of a study of radiotherapy plus CTLA-4 blockade in lung cancer. CDR1 and CDR2 from the germline V gene are WSHSY and SAAADI. V gave up 5 bases and J gave up 6 bases; unmatched junction bases: 6. The CDR3 extends over 14 amino acids. As concerns this clone: The antigen is undetermined.

Generated by immunoSEQ multiplex PCR, the TCRdb table keeps only in-frame clones and is missing some. Among approximately 52,000 clones listed, 77% were seen once. Notes on the study in general: Radiotherapy was combined with ipilimumab, and tumor-derived TCR clones then expanded in blood.

The J gene is TRBJ2-1, the V gene TRBV10-2; 8 bases fit TRBD2. This sequence originates from a human donor with non-small cell lung cancer whose response to radiotherapy plus ipilimumab could not be evaluated. Source: peripheral blood, taken from a patient treated with radiotherapy plus ipilimumab. DNA for the CDR3: TGCGCCAGCAGTCCGGGACTAGGTAGCAATGAGCAGTTCTTC. Protein sequence: CASSPGLGSNEQFF.